This T cell receptor (beta chain) appears in the sequencing data of a study of naive and memory T cell subsets. Two oligonucleotides, mixed equimolar, formed the beta constant-region primer covering TRBC1 and TRBC2. TCRdb re-called the UMI-ligation and nested PCR reads with MiXCR, one entry per CDR3 protein. The sample lists 130,000 to 150,000 distinct CDR3 sequences, over 15% seen once, with just over 0.14% in the top ten. This receptor was obtained from a human donor in good health. Input material: naive CD4+ T cells from blood.

The CDR3 nucleotides are TGCAGTGCTAGGGGGTATTCGGGAGCCGAAGAGACCCAGTACTTC. Residues: CSARGYSGAEETQYF. The V and J genes are TRBV20-1 and TRBJ2-5, with TRBD2 as a possible D gene (6 bases). This CDR3 has 15 amino acids. V was pared by 3 bases and J by 3 bases, with 17 bases between. CDR1 is DFQATT, CDR2 SNEGSKA, per germline (reference sequence).